The sequence of this T cell receptor beta chain was determined in a study of T cell repertoires in cytomegalovirus infection (dated by TCRdb to between 2018 and 2020). About the study as a whole: Because public TCR beta signatures pointed to carriage of CMV infection together with the matching HLA type, the HLA type of each donor mattered for the analysis. Broad study findings and their caveats: The ex vivo response was dominated by HLA-C-restricted CMV-specific TCR beta clonotypes, which also provided the single most frequent clonotype in two of eight donors. In both this cohort and an independent cohort of 352 donors, the cumulative frequency of public TCR beta family members distinguished carriers of CMV infection plus the relevant HLA type.

As to this clonotype: Its antigen is still unknown. No much larger clonotype is one base removed from it; base qualities were not supplied.

TCRdb records Illumina HiSeq 1500 as the sequencer. TCRdb reprocessing: public reads trimmed at Q25 with fastp, clones called with MiXCR, in-frame beta chains kept. For every CDR3 protein sequence, its rows merge into one entry that carries the most common genes and DNA. The sample contains 150,000 to 200,000 distinct CDR3 sequences, 14% of them found a single time. 25% to 30% of the sample is in the top ten clones. Taken from the germline V gene, the CDR1 and CDR2 loops are SQVTM and ANQGSEA. The CDR3 covers 15 residues, taking in both the cysteine and the phenylalanine. Just the 45-base CDR3 DNA is kept, in frame starting at base 1. V has 6 bases trimmed and J has 7 bases trimmed; junction bases matching no gene number 10.

The sample consisted of PBMCs. The receptor chain draws on TRBV29-1 and TRBJ2-1, and 12 junction bases match TRBD2. The clonotype comes from a human donor in good health (CMV status not recorded). Some clones in this sample may be carry-over from other donors' samples. The CDR3 reads CSVGMASGRGNEQFF. The bases are TGCAGCGTGGGGATGGCTAGCGGGAGGGGAAATGAGCAGTTCTTC.